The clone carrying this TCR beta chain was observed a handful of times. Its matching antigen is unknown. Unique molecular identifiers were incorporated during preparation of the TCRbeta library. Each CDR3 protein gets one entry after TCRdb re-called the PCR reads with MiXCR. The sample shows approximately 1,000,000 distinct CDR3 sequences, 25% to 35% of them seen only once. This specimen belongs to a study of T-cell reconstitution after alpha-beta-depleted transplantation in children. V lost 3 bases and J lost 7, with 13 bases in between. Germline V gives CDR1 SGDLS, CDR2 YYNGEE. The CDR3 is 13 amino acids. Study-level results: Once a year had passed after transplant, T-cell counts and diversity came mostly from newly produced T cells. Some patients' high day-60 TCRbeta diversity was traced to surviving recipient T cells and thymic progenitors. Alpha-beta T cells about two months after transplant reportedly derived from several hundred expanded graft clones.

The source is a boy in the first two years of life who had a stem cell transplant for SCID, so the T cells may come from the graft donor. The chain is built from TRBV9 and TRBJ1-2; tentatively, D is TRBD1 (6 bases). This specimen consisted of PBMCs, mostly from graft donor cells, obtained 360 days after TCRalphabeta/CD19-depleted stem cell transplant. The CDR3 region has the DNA TGTGCCAGCAGCGCTAAAAAGGGGGGTGGCTACACCTTC. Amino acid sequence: CASSAKKGGGYTF. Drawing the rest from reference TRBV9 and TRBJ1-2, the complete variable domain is DSGVTQTPKHLITATGQRVTLRCSPRSGDLSVYWYQQSLDQGLQFLIQYYNGEERAKGNILERFSAQQFPDLHSELNLSSLELGDSALYFCASSAKKGGGYTFGSGTRLTVV.